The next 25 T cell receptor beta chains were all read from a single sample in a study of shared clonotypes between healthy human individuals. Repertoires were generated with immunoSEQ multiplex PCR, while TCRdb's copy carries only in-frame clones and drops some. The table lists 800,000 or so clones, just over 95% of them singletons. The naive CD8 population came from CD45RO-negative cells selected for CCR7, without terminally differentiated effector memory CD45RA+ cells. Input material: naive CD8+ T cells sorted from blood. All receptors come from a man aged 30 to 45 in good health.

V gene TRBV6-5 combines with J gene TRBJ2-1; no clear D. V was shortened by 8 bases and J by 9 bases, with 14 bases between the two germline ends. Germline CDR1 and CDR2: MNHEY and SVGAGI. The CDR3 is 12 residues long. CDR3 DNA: TGTGCCAGCGGAAAAGAGGTAGCTGAGCAGTTCTTC. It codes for CASGKEVAEQFF.

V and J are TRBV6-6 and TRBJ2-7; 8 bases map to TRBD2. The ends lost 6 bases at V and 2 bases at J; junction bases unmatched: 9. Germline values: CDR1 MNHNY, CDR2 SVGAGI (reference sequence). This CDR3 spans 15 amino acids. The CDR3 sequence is CASSQLAEVPYEQYF. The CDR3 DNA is TGTGCCAGCAGCCAACTAGCGGAAGTACCCTACGAGCAGTACTTC.

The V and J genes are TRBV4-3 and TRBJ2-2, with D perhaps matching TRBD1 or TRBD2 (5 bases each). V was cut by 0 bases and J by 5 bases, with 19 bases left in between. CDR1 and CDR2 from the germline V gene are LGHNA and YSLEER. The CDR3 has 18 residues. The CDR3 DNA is TGCGCCAGCAGCCAAGATCGGTTTGACGGGGCGCGGACCGGGGAGCTGTTTTTT. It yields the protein CASSQDRFDGARTGELFF.

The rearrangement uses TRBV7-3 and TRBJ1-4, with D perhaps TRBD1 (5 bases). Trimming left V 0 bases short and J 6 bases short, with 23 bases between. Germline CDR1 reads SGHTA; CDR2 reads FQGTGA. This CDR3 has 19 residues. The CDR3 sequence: CASSLTGSGSRGIDEKLFF. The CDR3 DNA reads TGTGCCAGCAGCTTAACAGGTTCCGGGTCAAGGGGTATAGATGAAAAACTGTTTTTT. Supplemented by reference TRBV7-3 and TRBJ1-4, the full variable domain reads GAGVSQTPSNKVTEKGKYVELRCDPISGHTALYWYRQSLGQGPEFLIYFQGTGAADDSGLPNDRFFAVRPEGSVSTLKIQRTERGDSAVYLCASSLTGSGSRGIDEKLFFGSGTQLSVL.

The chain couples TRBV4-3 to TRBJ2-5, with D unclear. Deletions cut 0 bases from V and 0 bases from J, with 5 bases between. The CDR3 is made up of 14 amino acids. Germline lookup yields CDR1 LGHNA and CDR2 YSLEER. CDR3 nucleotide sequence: TGCGCCAGCAGCCAAGAAAAAAACCAAGAGACCCAGTACTTC. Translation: CASSQEKNQETQYF.

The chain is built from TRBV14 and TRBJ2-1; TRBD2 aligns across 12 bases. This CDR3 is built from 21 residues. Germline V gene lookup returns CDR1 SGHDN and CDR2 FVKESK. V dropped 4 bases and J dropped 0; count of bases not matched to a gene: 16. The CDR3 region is CASSPNLAGGPGFPSYNEQFF. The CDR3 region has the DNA TGTGCCAGCAGCCCAAATCTAGCGGGAGGGCCAGGTTTCCCCTCCTACAATGAGCAGTTCTTC.

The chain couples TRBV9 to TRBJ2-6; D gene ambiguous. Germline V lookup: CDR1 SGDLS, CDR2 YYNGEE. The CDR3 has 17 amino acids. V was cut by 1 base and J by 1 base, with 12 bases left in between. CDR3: CASSVLASFSGANVLTF. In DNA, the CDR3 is TGTGCCAGCAGCGTATTAGCAAGTTTTTCTGGGGCCAACGTCCTGACTTTC.

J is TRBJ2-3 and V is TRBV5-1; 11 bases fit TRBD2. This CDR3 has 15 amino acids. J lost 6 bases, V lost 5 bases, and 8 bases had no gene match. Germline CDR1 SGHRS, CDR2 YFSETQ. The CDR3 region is CASRLAGAVSDTQYF. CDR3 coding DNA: TGCGCCAGCAGACTAGCGGGAGCGGTTTCTGATACGCAGTATTTT.

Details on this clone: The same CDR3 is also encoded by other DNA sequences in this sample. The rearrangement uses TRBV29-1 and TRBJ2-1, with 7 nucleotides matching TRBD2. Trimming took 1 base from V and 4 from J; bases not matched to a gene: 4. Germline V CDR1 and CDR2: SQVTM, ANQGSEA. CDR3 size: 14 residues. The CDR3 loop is CSVEGLAYYNEQFF. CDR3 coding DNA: TGCAGCGTTGAAGGACTAGCCTATTACAATGAGCAGTTCTTC.

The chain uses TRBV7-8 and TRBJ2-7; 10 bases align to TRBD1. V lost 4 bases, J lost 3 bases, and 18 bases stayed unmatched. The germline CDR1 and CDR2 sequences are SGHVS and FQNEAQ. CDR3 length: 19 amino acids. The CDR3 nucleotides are TGTGCCAGCAGCTCCACCATCGGGGGGACAGGGGCCATCCACTACGAGCAGTACTTC. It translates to CASSSTIGGTGAIHYEQYF.

The CDR3 region is CASSYSIGSGYTF. CDR3 DNA: TGTGCCAGCAGTTACTCGATTGGGTCTGGCTACACCTTC. This rearrangement joins TRBV6-6 to TRBJ1-2; D gene uncertain. Germline CDR1 and CDR2: MNHNY and SVGAGI (reference sequence). The V end was cut by 0 bases, the J end by 7 bases, with 9 bases between. The CDR3 is 13 amino acids.

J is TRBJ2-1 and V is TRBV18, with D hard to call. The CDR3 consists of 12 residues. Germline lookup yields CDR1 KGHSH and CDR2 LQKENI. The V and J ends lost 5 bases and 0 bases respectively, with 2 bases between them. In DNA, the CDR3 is TGTGCCAGCTCAGCCTCCTACAATGAGCAGTTCTTC. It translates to CASSASYNEQFF.

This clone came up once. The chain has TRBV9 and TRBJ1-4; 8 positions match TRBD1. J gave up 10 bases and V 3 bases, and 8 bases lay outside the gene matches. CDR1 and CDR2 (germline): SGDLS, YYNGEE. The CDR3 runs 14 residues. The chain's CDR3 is CASSADREGGKLFF. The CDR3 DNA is TGTGCCAGCAGCGCGGACAGGGAGGGCGGAAAACTGTTTTTT.

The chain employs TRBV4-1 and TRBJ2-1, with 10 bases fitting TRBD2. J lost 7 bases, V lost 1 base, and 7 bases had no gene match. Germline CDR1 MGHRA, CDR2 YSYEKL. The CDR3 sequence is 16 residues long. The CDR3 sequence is CASSQAPGLARNEQFF. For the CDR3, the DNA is TGCGCCAGCAGCCAAGCGCCGGGACTAGCGAGAAATGAGCAGTTCTTC.

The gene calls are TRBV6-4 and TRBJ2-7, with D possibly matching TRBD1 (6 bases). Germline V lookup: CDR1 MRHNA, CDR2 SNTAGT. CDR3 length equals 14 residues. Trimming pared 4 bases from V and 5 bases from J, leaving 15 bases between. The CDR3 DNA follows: TGTGCCAGCAGTGCGCCAGGGGTGGGCGACGAGCAGTACTTC. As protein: CASSAPGVGDEQYF.

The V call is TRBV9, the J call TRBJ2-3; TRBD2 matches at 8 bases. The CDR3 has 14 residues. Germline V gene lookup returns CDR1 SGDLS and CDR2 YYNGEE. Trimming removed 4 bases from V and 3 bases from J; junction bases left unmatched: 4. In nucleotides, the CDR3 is TGTGCCAGCAGCTTAGCGGGAATAACAGATACGCAGTATTTT. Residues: CASSLAGITDTQYF.

The CDR3 loop reads CASSTLERDPDTQYF. DNA for the CDR3: TGTGCCAGCAGCACTCTTGAGCGGGACCCAGATACGCAGTATTTT. This chain connects TRBV7-3 to TRBJ2-3, with 7 bases that match TRBD2. The CDR3 totals 15 residues. Germline CDR1 SGHTA, CDR2 FQGTGA. Trimming cost V 5 bases and J 4 bases; bases outside gene matches: 9.

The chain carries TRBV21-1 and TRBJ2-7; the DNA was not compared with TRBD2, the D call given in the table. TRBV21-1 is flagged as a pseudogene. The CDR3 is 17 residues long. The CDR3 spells CASSKEDRECYGYEQYF. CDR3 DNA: TGTGCCAGCAGCAAAGAGGACCGGGAATGCTACGGCTACGAGCAGTACTTC.

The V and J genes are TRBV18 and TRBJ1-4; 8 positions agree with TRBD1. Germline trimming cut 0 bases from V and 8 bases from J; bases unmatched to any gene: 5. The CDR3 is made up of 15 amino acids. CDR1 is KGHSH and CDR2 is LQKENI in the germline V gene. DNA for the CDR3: TGTGCCAGCTCACCACCGGACAGGGCAGGAGAAAAACTGTTTTTT. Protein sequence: CASSPPDRAGEKLFF.

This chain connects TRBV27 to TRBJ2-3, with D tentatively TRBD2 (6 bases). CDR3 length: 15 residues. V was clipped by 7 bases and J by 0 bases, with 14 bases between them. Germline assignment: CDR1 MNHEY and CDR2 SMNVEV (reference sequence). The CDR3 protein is CASISSGTSTDTQYF. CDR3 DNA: TGTGCCAGCATTTCCTCAGGGACTAGCACAGATACGCAGTATTTT.

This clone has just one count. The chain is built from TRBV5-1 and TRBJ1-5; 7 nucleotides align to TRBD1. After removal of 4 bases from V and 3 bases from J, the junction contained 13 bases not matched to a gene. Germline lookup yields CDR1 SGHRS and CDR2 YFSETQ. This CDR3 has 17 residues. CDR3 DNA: TGCGCCAGCAGCCCAACTGATGACGGACAGGCCAATCAGCCCCAGCATTTT. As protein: CASSPTDDGQANQPQHF. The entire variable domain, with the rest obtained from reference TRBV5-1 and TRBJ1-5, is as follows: KAGVTQTPRYLIKTRGQQVTLSCSPISGHRSVSWYQQTPGQGLQFLFEYFSETQRNKGNFPGRFSGRQFSNSRSEMNVSTLELGDSALYLCASSPTDDGQANQPQHFGDGTRLSIL.

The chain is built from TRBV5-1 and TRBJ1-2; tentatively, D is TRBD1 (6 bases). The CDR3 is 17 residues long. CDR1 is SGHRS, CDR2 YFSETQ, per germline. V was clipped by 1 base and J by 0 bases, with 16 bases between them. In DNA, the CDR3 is TGCGCCAGCAGCTTGTTCCTTGGGGACACCACTAACTATGGCTACACCTTC. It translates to CASSLFLGDTTNYGYTF.

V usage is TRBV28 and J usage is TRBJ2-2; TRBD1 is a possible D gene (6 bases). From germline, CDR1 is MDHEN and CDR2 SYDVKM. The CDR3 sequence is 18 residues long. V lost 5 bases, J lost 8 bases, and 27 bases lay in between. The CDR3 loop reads CASSHTLGFRGSWGELFF. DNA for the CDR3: TGTGCCAGCAGTCACACATTGGGTTTCAGGGGTTCGTGGGGGGAGCTGTTTTTT. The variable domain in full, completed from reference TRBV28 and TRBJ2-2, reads DVKVTQSSRYLVKRTGEKVFLECVQDMDHENMFWYRQDPGLGLRLIYFSYDVKMKEKGDIPEGYSVSREKKERFSLILESASTNQTSMYLCASSHTLGFRGSWGELFFGEGSRLTVL.

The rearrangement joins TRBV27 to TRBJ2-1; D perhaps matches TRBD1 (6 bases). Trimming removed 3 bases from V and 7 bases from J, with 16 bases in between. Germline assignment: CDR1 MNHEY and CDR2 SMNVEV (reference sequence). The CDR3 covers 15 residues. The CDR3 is CASSLGGGYGNEQFF. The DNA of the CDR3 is TGTGCCAGCAGTTTGGGTGGGGGCTATGGGAATGAGCAGTTCTTC.

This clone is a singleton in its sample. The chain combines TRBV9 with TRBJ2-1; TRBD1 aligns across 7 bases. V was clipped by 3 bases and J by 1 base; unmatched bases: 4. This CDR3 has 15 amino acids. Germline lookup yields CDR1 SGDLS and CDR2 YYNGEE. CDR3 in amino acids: CASSDTGASYNEQFF. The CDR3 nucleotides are TGTGCCAGCAGCGACACAGGGGCGTCCTACAATGAGCAGTTCTTC. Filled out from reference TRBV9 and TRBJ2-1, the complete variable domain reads DSGVTQTPKHLITATGQRVTLRCSPRSGDLSVYWYQQSLDQGLQFLIQYYNGEERAKGNILERFSAQQFPDLHSELNLSSLELGDSALYFCASSDTGASYNEQFFGPGTRLTVL.